These T cell receptor beta chains were read from a single sample in a study of beta chain features in type 1 diabetes. Generated by immunoSEQ multiplex PCR, the TCRdb table keeps only in-frame clones and is missing some. This table holds about 710,000 clones, around an eighth found once. The sequencing input was naive CD4+ T cells from blood. These receptors came from a young man with type 1 diabetes. Both conserved end residues are part of each CDR3. D genes are given only for firm matches. The size of a clone is reported for some rows only, either as once, few or many, or as a class for expanded clones.

clone_size	j_call	v_call	d_call	cdr3_nt	cdr3_aa
.	TRBJ2-7	TRBV25-1	TRBD1	TGTGCCAGCAGTGAATGGGGAACAGGGGATTCCTACGAGCAGTACTTC	CASSEWGTGDSYEQYF
.	TRBJ1-2	TRBV6-1	.	TGTGCCAGCAGTGCTTATGGCTACACCTTC	CASSAYGYTF
few	TRBJ1-2	TRBV28	TRBD1	TGTGCCAGCAGTTCGGGACAGGGGAACTATGGCTACACCTTC	CASSSGQGNYGYTF
.	TRBJ2-6	TRBV6-5	.	TGTGCCAGCACCAAGGCGGACGGGGCCAACGTCCTGACTTTC	CASTKADGANVLTF
few	TRBJ2-2	TRBV10-1	.	TGCGCCACACGGGGGGCAGAAGTAACCGGGGAGCTGTTTTTT	CATRGAEVTGELFF
few	TRBJ2-7	TRBV30	.	TGTGCCTGGAGTCTGGACTTTTACGAGCAGTACTTC	CAWSLDFYEQYF
.	TRBJ2-7	TRBV2	.	TGTGCCAGCAGTGAGGGATATGACGAGCAGTACTTC	CASSEGYDEQYF
few	TRBJ2-2	TRBV29-1	.	TGCAGCGTTGATCCAGGGGCTGGGGAGCTGTTTTTT	CSVDPGAGELFF
.	TRBJ1-4	TRBV7-2	.	TGTGCCAGCAGCTTTGGCAGCCGAGCAACTAATGAAAAACTGTTTTTT	CASSFGSRATNEKLFF
.	TRBJ2-7	TRBV30	TRBD1	TGTGCCTGGAGTGTATGGGTTGGACAGGGGAACACGAACGAGCAGTACTTC	CAWSVWVGQGNTNEQYF
.	TRBJ1-2	TRBV7-9	.	TGTGCCAGCAGCTTAGCCCAGGGAGGCTATGGCTACACCTTC	CASSLAQGGYGYTF
few	TRBJ2-7	TRBV6-1	TRBD1	TGTGCCAGCACTATGGGACAGTTTGGCTACGAGCAGTACTTC	CASTMGQFGYEQYF
.	TRBJ2-7	TRBV28	TRBD2	TGTGCCAGCAGTCCCCTGAGCGGGGGGGCACGGGACGAGCAGTACTTC	CASSPLSGGARDEQYF
.	TRBJ2-3	TRBV29-1	TRBD2	TGCAGCGCCGACGGGGGACTAAGTGGCACAGATACGCAGTATTTT	CSADGGLSGTDTQYF
.	TRBJ2-2	TRBV9	.	TGTGCCAGCAGCCCAACCCAAAGGGGGTACACCGGGGAGCTGTTTTTT	CASSPTQRGYTGELFF
.	TRBJ2-1	TRBV4-1	.	TGCGCCAGCAGCCAAGGATCTTTGGGGGGCAGGGGTGGTGAGCAGTTCTTC	CASSQGSLGGRGGEQFF
.	TRBJ1-1	TRBV6-1	.	TGTGCCAGCAGAGAGGGGAACATGAACACTGAAGCTTTCTTT	CASREGNMNTEAFF
few	TRBJ2-5	TRBV6-1	.	TGTGCCAGCAGTGGCCAGGGGACAACGCGAGAGACCCAGTACTTC	CASSGQGTTRETQYF
.	TRBJ2-3	TRBV5-6	.	TGTGCCAGCAGCAGGGGGTCGCAGACAGATACGCAGTATTTT	CASSRGSQTDTQYF
.	TRBJ2-3	TRBV9	.	TGTGCCAGCAGCCGAGGGGCGGGTAGCACAGATACGCAGTATTTT	CASSRGAGSTDTQYF
few	TRBJ1-4	TRBV6-5	TRBD1	TGTGCCAGCAACCGGAGGACAGGGGGCGAAGAAAAACTGTTTTTT	CASNRRTGGEEKLFF
few	TRBJ1-1	TRBV18	TRBD1	TGTGCCAGCTCACGGGACAGTGCGAACACTGAAGCTTTCTTT	CASSRDSANTEAFF
few	TRBJ2-7	TRBV7-8	TRBD1	TGTGCCAGCAGCTCGGGACAGGGTTACTACGAGCAGTACTTC	CASSSGQGYYEQYF
few	TRBJ1-1	TRBV6-1	.	TGTGCCAGCAGTGCCTCTGGCGGGAACACTGAAGCTTTCTTT	CASSASGGNTEAFF